The 17 T cell receptor beta chains reported below all come from one sample, sequenced in a study of T cell changes during pregnancy in multiple sclerosis. The assay was immunoSEQ multiplex PCR, and TCRdb's table has in-frame clones only and misses some. The sample carries tens of thousands of clones, 85% to 95% recorded once. Here the sequenced sample was CD4+ T cells from peripheral blood mononuclear cells, taken in the third trimester of pregnancy. The receptors were gathered from a female donor with multiple sclerosis, enrolled in a pregnancy study.

This clone was counted once. This chain connects TRBV6-6 to TRBJ1-1, with a tentative D call TRBD1 (6 bases). Germline CDR1 MNHNY, CDR2 SVGAGI (reference sequence). With 6 bases removed from V and 0 bases from J, the gap between germline ends came to 11 bases. The CDR3 is made up of 14 amino acids. The CDR3 loop reads CASSLGTLNTEAFF. The CDR3 DNA follows: TGTGCCAGCAGCCTCGGGACATTGAACACTGAAGCTTTCTTT.

The chain couples TRBV18 to TRBJ2-4; 9 bases align to TRBD1. Germline V gene lookup returns CDR1 KGHSH and CDR2 LQKENI. After removal of 5 bases from V and 3 bases from J, the junction contained 5 bases not matched to a gene. This CDR3 spans 15 amino acids. This CDR3 reads CASSSGQGNKNIQYF. As DNA, the CDR3 is TGTGCCAGCTCATCAGGACAGGGGAACAAAAACATTCAGTACTTC.

This rearrangement joins TRBV5-5 to TRBJ2-1; 10 bases line up with TRBD2. V dropped 0 bases and J dropped 2; count of bases not matched to a gene: 2. Germline CDR1 and CDR2: SGHKS and YYEKEE (reference sequence). The length of the CDR3 is 16 residues. The CDR3 DNA is TGTGCCAGCAGCTTGGCTAGCGGGAGCACCTACAATGAGCAGTTCTTC. This sequence encodes CASSLASGSTYNEQFF.

The rearrangement links TRBV6-1 to TRBJ2-1, with 10 bases aligning to TRBD2. The CDR3 runs 15 residues. Trimming at V came to 6 bases and at J to 0 bases, leaving 2 bases not matched to a gene. Germline assignment: CDR1 MNHNS and CDR2 SASEGT. The CDR3 region has the DNA TGTGCCAGCAGGGGACTAGCGAGCTCCTACAATGAGCAGTTCTTC. Its protein is CASRGLASSYNEQFF.

In its sample, this clone was seen a few times. This chain connects TRBV5-6 to TRBJ2-7, with D maybe TRBD1 (6 bases). This CDR3 has 14 residues. Per germline, CDR1 SGHDT and CDR2 YYEEEE. Trimming removed 3 bases from V and 2 bases from J, with 12 bases in between. The CDR3 loop reads CASSWWGQTYEQYF. DNA of the CDR3: TGTGCCAGCAGCTGGTGGGGACAAACCTACGAGCAGTACTTC.

This clone came up a few times. The J gene is TRBJ2-2, the V gene TRBV7-3; 9 positions agree with TRBD1. The CDR3 has 14 amino acids. The germline V gene has CDR1 SGHTA and CDR2 FQGTGA. After removal of 5 bases from V and 5 bases from J, the junction contained 3 bases not matched to a gene. CDR3 DNA sequence: TGTGCCAGCAGCGTACAGGGGGCAACCGGGGAGCTGTTTTTT. This codes for CASSVQGATGELFF. The full variable domain, with the rest looked up from reference TRBV7-3 and TRBJ2-2, is GAGVSQTPSNKVTEKGKYVELRCDPISGHTALYWYRQSLGQGPEFLIYFQGTGAADDSGLPNDRFFAVRPEGSVSTLKIQRTERGDSAVYLCASSVQGATGELFFGEGSRLTVL.

The chain is built from TRBV19 and TRBJ2-7, with D possibly TRBD2 on 6 matching bases. Germline V gene sequence: CDR1 LNHDA, CDR2 SQIVND (reference sequence). Trimming took 8 bases from V and 8 from J, leaving 13 bases between them. The CDR3 consists of 11 residues. This CDR3 reads CASAGTMKQYF. The CDR3 DNA follows: TGTGCCAGTGCGGGAACTATGAAGCAGTACTTC.

The chain couples TRBV27 to TRBJ1-1; a weak D match, TRBD1 (6 bases). From germline, CDR1 is MNHEY and CDR2 SMNVEV (reference sequence). Trimming shortened V by 2 bases and J by 5 bases, and 12 bases separated the two germline ends. The CDR3 is 14 amino acids. The CDR3 protein is CASSLLGARTEAFF. CDR3 sequence (DNA): TGTGCCAGCAGTTTACTGGGGGCGCGAACTGAAGCTTTCTTT.

In this sample, this clone turned up a few times. The rearrangement uses TRBV6-5 and TRBJ1-5, with D maybe TRBD1 (5 bases). Per the germline V gene, CDR1 is MNHEY and CDR2 is SVGAGI. The CDR3 consists of 15 residues. V dropped 6 bases and J dropped 6 bases, with 18 bases sitting between them. This chain's CDR3 is CASSTHRAQGQPQHF. In DNA form, the CDR3 reads TGTGCCAGCAGCACCCATAGGGCCCAGGGTCAGCCCCAGCATTTT.

This chain connects TRBV4-3 to TRBJ2-3; TRBD2 matches 14 bases. Germline V gene data show CDR1 as LGHNA and CDR2 as YSLEER. The V and J ends lost 1 base and 3 bases, in that order; junction bases with no gene match: 12. The CDR3 has 20 amino acids. CDR3 loop: CASSQAPRLAGGRRTDTQYF. The CDR3 bases are TGCGCCAGCAGCCAAGCCCCTAGACTAGCGGGAGGGAGGAGGACAGATACGCAGTATTTT.

Here the CDR3 DNA reads TGTGCCTGGACCGTCCCCCGCCGGCGGGGAGAGACCCAGTACTTC. Protein sequence: CAWTVPRRRGETQYF. The chain employs TRBV30 and TRBJ2-5; tentatively, D is TRBD2 (6 bases). Trimming removed 4 bases from V and 4 bases from J, with 19 bases in between. This CDR3 has 15 amino acids. The germline V gene encodes CDR1 GTSNPN and CDR2 SVGIG (reference sequence).

The chain employs TRBV28 and TRBJ2-7, with 11 nucleotides matching TRBD2. After removal of 6 bases from V and 2 bases from J, the junction contained 6 bases not matched to a gene. CDR1 is MDHEN, CDR2 SYDVKM, per germline. The CDR3 length is 15 residues. The CDR3, as DNA: TGTGCCAGCAGCTCTCCGGGACTAGCGGCCTACGAGCAGTACTTC. As protein: CASSSPGLAAYEQYF. Looking up the rest from reference TRBV28 and TRBJ2-7 gives the full variable domain: DVKVTQSSRYLVKRTGEKVFLECVQDMDHENMFWYRQDPGLGLRLIYFSYDVKMKEKGDIPEGYSVSREKKERFSLILESASTNQTSMYLCASSSPGLAAYEQYFGPGTRLTVT.

The V call is TRBV5-4, the J call TRBJ2-7, with D possibly matching TRBD2 (6 bases). CDR1 is SGHNT, CDR2 YYREEE, per germline (reference sequence). Trimming cost V 0 bases and J 0 bases, with 19 bases left between them. The CDR3 consists of 18 residues. The CDR3 DNA follows: TGTGCCAGCAGCTTGGGACCCCTGGGGGGAGGCATCTCCTACGAGCAGTACTTC. It is translated as CASSLGPLGGGISYEQYF.

The chain employs TRBV11-1 and TRBJ2-5, with 10 bases aligning to TRBD1. The CDR3 totals 14 residues. Germline CDR1 reads SGHAT; CDR2 reads FQDESV (reference sequence). Trimming removed 3 bases from V and 4 bases from J; junction bases left unmatched: 2. Here the CDR3 reads CASSLGQGRETQYF. As DNA, the CDR3 is TGTGCCAGCAGCTTGGGACAGGGGCGAGAGACCCAGTACTTC.

The J gene is TRBJ2-7, the V gene TRBV5-1; TRBD2 matches at 9 bases. Germline CDR1 and CDR2: SGHRS and YFSETQ. The J segment lost 6 bases and the V segment lost 4 bases, leaving 14 bases of the junction unmatched. This CDR3 contains 16 residues. CDR3 nucleotides: TGCGCCAGCAGCCGGACCGCTCCTAGCGGGATGGGCGAGCAGTACTTC. This codes for CASSRTAPSGMGEQYF.

The chain is built from TRBV14 and TRBJ2-3, with a tentative D call TRBD1 (5 bases). This CDR3 has 14 amino acids. V dropped 4 bases and J dropped 1 base, with 9 bases sitting between them. CDR1 is SGHDN and CDR2 is FVKESK in the germline V gene. Written as DNA, the CDR3 is TGTGCCAGCAGCCTCAGGGTTGGCACAGATACGCAGTATTTT. It translates to CASSLRVGTDTQYF.

In this sample, this clone turned up once. The chain joins TRBV18 to TRBJ2-3; 8 nucleotides align to TRBD2. CDR1 KGHSH and CDR2 LQKENI come from the germline V gene. The ends lost 3 bases at V and 4 bases at J; junction bases unmatched: 6. This CDR3 spans 15 amino acids. In nucleotides, the CDR3 is TGTGCCAGCTCACCCCGAGCGGGAGCTGCAGATACGCAGTATTTT. It yields the protein CASSPRAGAADTQYF.